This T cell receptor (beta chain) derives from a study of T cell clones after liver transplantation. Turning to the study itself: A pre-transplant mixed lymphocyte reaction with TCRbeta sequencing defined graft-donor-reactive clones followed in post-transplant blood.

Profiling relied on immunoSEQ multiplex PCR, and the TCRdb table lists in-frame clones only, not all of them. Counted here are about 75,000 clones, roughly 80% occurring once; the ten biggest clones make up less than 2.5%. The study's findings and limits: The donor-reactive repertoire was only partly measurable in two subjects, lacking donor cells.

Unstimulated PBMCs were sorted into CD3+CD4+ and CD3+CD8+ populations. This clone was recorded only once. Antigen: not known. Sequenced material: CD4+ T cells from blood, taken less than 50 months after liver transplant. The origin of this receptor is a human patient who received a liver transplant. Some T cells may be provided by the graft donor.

As DNA, the CDR3 is TGTGCCAGCAGCCGCGGAGGGGCCCGCTCCTATAATTCACCCCTCCACTTT. Its protein is CASSRGGARSYNSPLHF. The chain combines TRBV11-1 with TRBJ1-6; possibly TRBD1 for D (5 bases). Germline loops: CDR1 SGHAT, CDR2 FQDESV (reference sequence). The CDR3 runs to 17 residues. The V gene lost 5 bases and the J gene lost 0 bases, with 14 bases spanning the gap.